The 27 T cell receptor beta chains given below trace back to one sample, sequenced in a study of control samples from healthy donors and cancer patients. Profiled with immunoSEQ multiplex PCR; TCRdb holds only in-frame clones, not every one. The sample holds around 110,000 clones, about 88% seen once. Sample: blood. These receptors came from a woman aged 70-85 years in good health.

This chain connects TRBV11-2 to TRBJ2-3; 11 bases map to TRBD2. The length of the CDR3 is 16 residues. Germline CDR1 reads SGHAT; CDR2 reads FQNNGV. The ends lost 5 bases at V and 7 bases at J; junction bases unmatched: 11. The CDR3 DNA is TGTGCCAGCAGCCCCCGACTAGCGGGGACTCATTATACGCAGTATTTT. Amino acid sequence: CASSPRLAGTHYTQYF.

The gene calls are TRBV3-1 (or the pseudogene TRBV3-2) and TRBJ1-1; D not resolved. This CDR3 comprises 14 residues. The V end lost 3 bases, the J end lost 0 bases, and 8 bases lay between the germline ends. Germline CDR1 LGHDT, CDR2 YNNKEL (reference sequence). The CDR3 protein is CASSQGTVNTEAFF. Here the CDR3 DNA reads TGTGCCAGCAGCCAGGGTACGGTGAACACTGAAGCTTTCTTT.

This rearrangement joins TRBV10-3 to TRBJ2-7, with D tentatively TRBD1 (6 bases). Germline assignment: CDR1 ENHRY and CDR2 SYGVKD. V was pared by 6 bases and J by 0 bases, with 15 bases between. The CDR3 is 15 residues long. The CDR3 loop reads CAIRTTGISSYEQYF. In DNA, the CDR3 is TGTGCCATCAGAACTACAGGGATTAGCTCCTACGAGCAGTACTTC.

The chain employs TRBV7-2 and TRBJ2-1; tentatively, D is TRBD2 (6 bases). The CDR3 has 14 residues. Germline V lookup: CDR1 SGHTA, CDR2 FQGNSA. Deletions cut 3 bases from V and 4 bases from J, with 10 bases between. DNA for the CDR3: TGTGCCAGCAGCTTCGGGACTTATTACAATGAGCAGTTCTTC. It encodes CASSFGTYYNEQFF.

As concerns this clone: The same CDR3 is also encoded by other DNA sequences in this sample. This chain links TRBV5-1 with TRBJ1-5; D gene uncertain. The CDR3 is 13 amino acids. Trimming left V 2 bases short and J 0 bases short, with 3 bases between. Germline CDR1 reads SGHRS; CDR2 reads YFSETQ. CDR3 in DNA: TGCGCCAGCAGCTTTGATAGCAATCAGCCCCAGCATTTT. Encoded protein: CASSFDSNQPQHF.

The chain links TRBV11-2 to TRBJ2-7; weak D call: TRBD1 (5 bases). This CDR3 spans 14 amino acids. The germline V gene has CDR1 SGHAT and CDR2 FQNNGV. V was trimmed by 2 bases and J by 6 bases, leaving 14 bases between them. CDR3 in amino acids: CASSLPPGLAEQYF. CDR3 coding DNA: TGTGCCAGCAGCTTACCCCCAGGGTTGGCCGAGCAGTACTTC. Together with reference TRBV11-2 and TRBJ2-7, the CDR3 gives the full variable domain: EAGVAQSPRYKIIEKRQSVAFWCNPISGHATLYWYQQILGQGPKLLIQFQNNGVVDDSQLPKDRFSAERLKGVDSTLKIQPAKLEDSAVYLCASSLPPGLAEQYFGPGTRLTVT.

This chain uses TRBV9 with TRBJ1-2; D gene ambiguous. The CDR3 covers 15 residues. CDR1 is SGDLS, CDR2 YYNGEE, per germline. Trimming took off 0 bases at V and 4 bases at J, with 13 bases between the two ends. The CDR3 region is CASSVVSGSPYGYTF. As DNA, the CDR3 is TGTGCCAGCAGCGTAGTTTCCGGGTCCCCCTATGGCTACACCTTC.

This rearrangement joins TRBV5-1 to TRBJ1-4, with D uncertain. From germline, CDR1 is SGHRS and CDR2 YFSETQ. CDR3 size: 14 residues. With 5 bases removed from V and 5 bases from J, the gap between germline ends came to 13 bases. This CDR3 is CASRGSARNEKLFF. The CDR3 coding sequence is TGCGCCAGCAGGGGGTCCGCCAGGAATGAAAAACTGTTTTTT.

The J gene is TRBJ2-1, the V gene TRBV4-2, with TRBD2 matching over 15 bases. Germline CDR1 LGHNA, CDR2 YNFKEQ. J was trimmed by 7 bases and V by 4 bases; bases with no gene match: 5. CDR3 length equals 16 residues. The CDR3 DNA is TGTGCCAGCAGCCCCGGACTAGCGGGGGGGCGTAATGAGCAGTTCTTC. This gives the protein CASSPGLAGGRNEQFF.

The chain is built from TRBV6-5 and TRBJ1-2; possible D gene TRBD1, 6 bases. V was pared by 7 bases and J by 10 bases, with 19 bases between. CDR3 length: 13 amino acids. Germline V gene data show CDR1 as MNHEY and CDR2 as SVGAGI. CDR3 nucleotide sequence: TGTGCCAGCAAGCGGGCTGAAGGGACATCCTACACCTTC. It codes for CASKRAEGTSYTF.

This chain links TRBV9 with TRBJ2-3, with D perhaps matching TRBD2 (5 bases). Between the trimmed V and J ends, which lost 3 bases and 1 base, there was a span of 12 bases. Germline CDR1 is SGDLS and CDR2 is YYNGEE. This CDR3 contains 15 residues. CDR3 in DNA: TGTGCCAGCAGCGATGGGAGTCACCGCACAGATACGCAGTATTTT. Translation: CASSDGSHRTDTQYF.

In this sample, this clone turned up once. This chain uses TRBV5-1 with TRBJ2-3, with 12 bases that match TRBD2. Losses at the gene ends were 0 bases for V and 2 bases for J; bases not matched to a gene: 7. CDR1 is SGHRS, CDR2 YFSETQ, per germline. This CDR3 is 18 amino acids long. CDR3 bases: TGCGCCAGCAGCTTGGTACCGACTAGCGGGGGCCACACAGATACGCAGTATTTT. It specifies CASSLVPTSGGHTDTQYF.

This clone has a single count. V usage is TRBV7-2 and J usage is TRBJ2-5, with a weak D call TRBD1 (6 bases). The germline CDR1 and CDR2 sequences are SGHTA and FQGNSA. CDR3 size: 13 residues. V lost 6 bases and J lost 4, with 12 bases in between. This chain's CDR3 is CASSEGGSETQYF. CDR3 DNA sequence: TGTGCCAGCAGTGAAGGGGGATCAGAGACCCAGTACTTC.

This clone was detected once. The V call is TRBV2, the J call TRBJ2-1; D assignment may be TRBD1 or TRBD2 (6 bases each). V was trimmed by 5 bases and J by 5 bases, leaving 10 bases between them. The CDR3 is 13 amino acids. Germline V gene lookup returns CDR1 SNHLY and CDR2 FYNNEI. CDR3 region: CASSRRGDNEQFF. The CDR3 nucleotides are TGTGCCAGCAGTCGAAGGGGGGACAATGAGCAGTTCTTC.

The V call is TRBV5-6, the J call TRBJ1-5; D call uncertain. V was pared by 4 bases and J by 11 bases, with 22 bases between. Germline V gives CDR1 SGHDT, CDR2 YYEEEE. The CDR3 is 15 residues long. As DNA, the CDR3 is TGTGCCAGCAGCCCAATGCGGGGAATGTCGAGGACCCAGCATTTT. It specifies CASSPMRGMSRTQHF.

This clone has just one count. V is TRBV5-1 and J is TRBJ2-5; unclear D gene. The CDR3 is made up of 14 amino acids. Trimming shortened V by 0 bases and J by 1 base, and 7 bases separated the two germline ends. Per the germline V gene, CDR1 is SGHRS and CDR2 is YFSETQ. The CDR3 DNA reads TGCGCCAGCAGCTTGGGGGCCTCCCAAGAGACCCAGTACTTC. It translates to CASSLGASQETQYF.

The chain employs TRBV11-2 and TRBJ2-5, with 12 positions matching TRBD2. This CDR3 spans 13 amino acids. CDR1 and CDR2 from the germline V gene are SGHAT and FQNNGV. The ends lost 0 bases at V and 10 bases at J; junction bases unmatched: 0. The chain's CDR3 is CASSLELAGGQYF. In nucleotides, the CDR3 is TGTGCCAGCAGCTTAGAACTAGCGGGGGGCCAGTACTTC.

The chain joins TRBV2 to TRBJ2-2, with TRBD2 as a possible D gene (7 bases). The CDR3 sequence is 16 residues long. With 2 bases removed from V and 5 bases from J, the gap between germline ends came to 15 bases. Germline V CDR1 and CDR2: SNHLY, FYNNEI. CDR3 region: CASSEWAGAGTGELFF. The DNA for the CDR3 is TGTGCCAGCAGTGAATGGGCGGGGGCAGGGACCGGGGAGCTGTTTTTT.

The CDR3 DNA reads TGTGCCAGCAGCTTCCAACAGAACACCGGGGAGCTGTTTTTT. This encodes CASSFQQNTGELFF. This chain links TRBV7-3 with TRBJ2-2; no clear D gene. V lost 3 bases to trimming and J lost 1 base, with 6 bases between them. The length of the CDR3 is 14 residues. Germline CDR1 and CDR2: SGHTA and FQGTGA.

The V and J genes are TRBV10-3 and TRBJ2-3, with D possibly being TRBD1 or TRBD2 (5 bases each). CDR3 length equals 12 residues. V shed 10 bases and J shed 9 bases, with 17 bases lying between them. CDR1 and CDR2 from the germline V gene are ENHRY and SYGVKD. The CDR3 sequence is CATSPSQGTQYF. As DNA, the CDR3 is TGTGCCACATCGCCTAGCCAGGGAACGCAGTATTTT.

V is TRBV5-5 and J is TRBJ1-2, with D possibly being TRBD1 (5 bases). This CDR3 region has 16 residues. CDR1 SGHKS and CDR2 YYEKEE come from the germline V gene (reference sequence). The V end lost 0 bases, the J end lost 2 bases, and 14 bases lay between the germline ends. In nucleotides, the CDR3 is TGTGCCAGCAGCTTGGAGGCGGGGCCTACAAACTATGGCTACACCTTC. Its protein is CASSLEAGPTNYGYTF. Complete variable domain (other parts from reference TRBV5-5 and TRBJ1-2): DAGVTQSPTHLIKTRGQQVTLRCSPISGHKSVSWYQQVLGQGPQFIFQYYEKEERGRGNFPDRFSARQFPNYSSELNVNALLLGDSALYLCASSLEAGPTNYGYTFGSGTRLTVV.

This rearrangement joins TRBV6-5 to TRBJ2-3, with 8 bases identical to TRBD2. The CDR3 loop spans 14 amino acids. V gave up 6 bases and J gave up 1 base; unmatched junction bases: 3. Germline CDR1 reads MNHEY; CDR2 reads SVGAGI. In nucleotides, the CDR3 is TGTGCCAGCAGAGGTAGCGGGGGCACAGATACGCAGTATTTT. It encodes CASRGSGGTDTQYF.

The chain links TRBV5-1 to TRBJ2-1; 11 nucleotides line up with TRBD2. CDR1 is SGHRS, CDR2 YFSETQ, per germline. V shed 0 bases and J 6 bases; nucleotides not matched to a gene: 5. This CDR3 has 16 residues. CDR3 DNA: TGCGCCAGCAGCTTGGTCCCTAGCGGGGGGTCCAATGAGCAGTTCTTC. It is translated as CASSLVPSGGSNEQFF.

This clone appeared a single time. The chain uses TRBV5-1 and TRBJ2-3, with 9 bases aligning to TRBD2. Per the germline V gene, CDR1 is SGHRS and CDR2 is YFSETQ. Trimming took 4 bases from V and 3 from J; bases not matched to a gene: 6. The CDR3 loop spans 15 amino acids. The CDR3 loop reads CASSRERGATDTQYF. In nucleotides, the CDR3 is TGCGCCAGCAGCAGGGAGCGGGGGGCTACAGATACGCAGTATTTT.

This chain uses TRBV19 with TRBJ1-2, with D tentatively TRBD1 (5 bases). CDR1 LNHDA and CDR2 SQIVND come from the germline V gene (reference sequence). This CDR3 is 13 amino acids long. V was shortened by 5 bases and J by 9 bases, with 16 bases between the two germline ends. CDR3 loop: CASSPPGTRSYTF. The CDR3 nucleotides read TGTGCCAGTAGTCCTCCCGGGACTCGAAGCTACACCTTC.

This clone was found once. Here the CDR3 reads CASSQDGTTDGNEQFF. CDR3 coding DNA: TGTGCCAGCAGCCAAGATGGGACAACGGATGGGAATGAGCAGTTCTTC. The chain carries TRBV4-2 and TRBJ2-1; perhaps TRBD1 as D (6 bases). The CDR3 has 16 residues. Germline CDR1 reads LGHNA; CDR2 reads YNFKEQ. V was clipped by 0 bases and J by 7 bases, with 16 bases between them.

This chain connects TRBV4-2 to TRBJ1-1, with TRBD1 as a possible D gene (6 bases). In germline, CDR1 is LGHNA, CDR2 YNFKEQ. Deletions cut 0 bases from V and 5 bases from J, with 10 bases between. CDR3 size: 14 residues. CDR3 sequence: CASSQEGAITEAFF. The CDR3, as DNA: TGTGCCAGCAGCCAAGAGGGGGCAATTACTGAAGCTTTCTTT.